These 6 T cell receptor beta chains originate from one sample sequenced in a study of early T cells in non-severe SARS-CoV-2 infection. TCRdb re-derived calls from the 5' RACE reads in MiXCR, one entry per CDR3 protein. This table has tens of thousands of distinct CDR3 sequences, approximately 12% appearing once. The sequenced sample was whole blood. These receptors originate from an adult who was a healthcare worker with PCR-confirmed SARS-CoV-2 infection or an uninfected control (not recorded which).

In this sample, this clonotype turned up many times. This chain uses TRBV29-1 with TRBJ2-3; D call uncertain. Trimming pared 6 bases from V and 6 bases from J, leaving 7 bases between. Germline CDR1 reads SQVTM; CDR2 reads ANQGSEA. The CDR3 has 10 amino acids. The CDR3 loop is CSVTLDTQYF. The CDR3 DNA reads as TGCAGCGTCACTCTGGATACGCAGTATTTT.

This clonotype was detected only a few times. The chain joins TRBV20-1 to TRBJ2-7, with 11 bases matching TRBD1. The length of the CDR3 is 14 residues. CDR1 is DFQATT and CDR2 is SNEGSKA in the germline V gene (reference sequence). J gave up 6 bases and V 2 bases, and 6 bases lay outside the gene matches. In DNA form, the CDR3 reads TGCAGTGCTAGACCATGGACAGGGGGCTTCGAGCAGTACTTC. Residues: CSARPWTGGFEQYF.

This chain joins TRBV12-3 or TRBV12-4 and TRBJ1-2; maybe TRBD1 (5 bases). The CDR3 covers 14 residues. The V gene lost 7 bases and the J gene lost 7 bases, with 19 bases spanning the gap. Here the CDR3 DNA reads TGTGCCAGCATTGGACAACCCGACGGAGGTGGCTACACCTTC. Its translation: CASIGQPDGGGYTF.

This clonotype was seen more than once but under ten times. V usage is TRBV21-1 and J usage is TRBJ2-7; TRBD1, the D gene given by the table, was not confirmed from the DNA. TRBV21-1 counts as a pseudogene. This CDR3 spans 18 amino acids. CDR3: CASRPKGPPTGAGYEQYF. The CDR3 nucleotides are TGTGCCAGCAGGCCTAAAGGTCCCCCAACAGGGGCCGGCTACGAGCAGTACTTC.

This clonotype appeared many times. V is TRBV5-6 and J is TRBJ1-1; D is undetermined. In germline, CDR1 is SGHDT, CDR2 YYEEEE. With 0 bases removed from V and 0 bases from J, the gap between germline ends came to 15 bases. The CDR3 runs to 17 residues. This CDR3 is CASSLVAGRRLNTEAFF. CDR3 nucleotides: TGTGCCAGCAGCTTGGTGGCCGGCAGGCGTCTGAACACTGAAGCTTTCTTT.

The V gene is TRBV30, the J gene TRBJ2-3; 7 nucleotides agree with TRBD2. Germline V gene lookup returns CDR1 GTSNPN and CDR2 SVGIG (reference sequence). The CDR3 is 15 amino acids. The V and J ends lost 1 base and 2 bases, in that order; junction bases with no gene match: 6. The chain's CDR3 is CAWSGTSDLTDTQYF. In nucleotides, the CDR3 is TGTGCCTGGAGTGGAACTAGCGACCTCACAGATACGCAGTATTTT.